This is a list of T cell receptor beta chains from one sample in a study of blood T cell repertoires in COVID-19. The data were produced by immunoSEQ multiplex PCR, yet TCRdb's version contains in-frame clones alone and is incomplete. This sample has around 380,000 clones, with about 89% found just once. The specimen was PBMCs or T cells enriched from blood (not recorded which). These receptor sequences come from a man under 40 who had recovered from COVID-19. CDR3s include the opening cysteine and the closing phenylalanine or tryptophan. Each record gives: clone size, D gene, CDR3 length, J gene, V gene, CDR3 protein, CDR3 DNA. The D gene is left open where the match is weak. The size entry is marked missing in some rows and otherwise reads once, few, many or a size class.

NA NA 13 TRBJ2-7 TRBV13 CASSFTGQNEQYF TGTGCCAGCAGCTTTACAGGGCAGAACGAGCAGTACTTC
NA TRBD1 14 TRBJ1-1 TRBV5-1 CASSSTGLGTEAFF TGCGCCAGCAGCTCGACAGGGTTGGGGACTGAAGCTTTCTTT
NA TRBD1 15 TRBJ2-7 TRBV14 CASSSRDRPSYEQYF TGTGCCAGCAGCAGCCGGGACAGACCTTCCTACGAGCAGTACTTC
NA TRBD1 15 TRBJ1-1 TRBV12-5 CASSPGGSASTEAFF TGTGCTAGTAGCCCAGGGGGAAGCGCATCGACTGAAGCTTTCTTT
once NA 14 TRBJ1-2 TRBV5-4 CASSLGAVGYGYTF TGTGCCAGCAGCTTGGGTGCGGTCGGCTACGGCTACACCTTC
NA TRBD2 15 TRBJ2-2 TRBV6-5 CASSAGLASAGELFF TGTGCCAGCAGCGCCGGACTAGCCTCGGCCGGGGAGCTGTTTTTT
NA TRBD2 13 TRBJ2-7 TRBV27 CASSFRTSYEQYF TGTGCCAGCAGTTTCCGGACTAGCTACGAGCAGTACTTC
NA TRBD1 15 TRBJ1-2 TRBV5-1 CASSSDLGQGYGYTF TGCGCCAGCAGCTCGGATTTAGGACAGGGCTATGGCTACACCTTC
NA TRBD1 13 TRBJ1-1 TRBV4-2 CASSLQGTTEAFF TGTGCCAGCAGCCTACAGGGGACTACTGAAGCTTTCTTT
NA TRBD1 14 TRBJ1-1 TRBV7-2 CASSAGQENTEAFF TGTGCCAGCAGCGCCGGACAGGAGAACACTGAAGCTTTCTTT
once TRBD1 15 TRBJ2-7 TRBV11-3 CASSLASTGNYEQYF TGTGCCAGCAGCTTGGCCTCGACAGGGAACTACGAGCAGTACTTC
once NA 14 TRBJ1-6 TRBV5-6 CASILTGLDSPLHF TGTGCCAGCATCCTAACAGGCCTCGATTCACCCCTCCACTTT
NA NA 14 TRBJ1-2 TRBV6-5 CASSYLGVDYGYTF TGTGCCAGCAGTTACCTAGGGGTGGACTATGGCTACACCTTC
NA NA 16 TRBJ2-2 TRBV5-1 CASTPAGGPNTGELFF TGCGCCAGCACCCCGGCCGGGGGGCCGAACACCGGGGAGCTGTTTTTT
NA NA 12 TRBJ1-2 TRBV5-6 CASSLAQGRYTF TGTGCCAGCAGCTTGGCCCAGGGTCGCTACACCTTC
NA NA 12 TRBJ1-3 TRBV29-1 CSLRDSGNTIYF TGCAGCTTGAGGGACTCTGGAAACACCATATATTTT
NA NA 16 TRBJ1-3 TRBV27 CASRSGGRSSGNTIYF TGTGCCAGCAGGTCCGGGGGGCGCAGCTCTGGAAACACCATATATTTT
NA TRBD1 16 TRBJ2-2 TRBV7-9 CASSSAGQGYTGELFF TGTGCCAGCAGCTCCGCGGGACAGGGGTACACCGGGGAGCTGTTTTTT
NA NA 14 TRBJ1-1 TRBV6-5 CASSYHGGDTEAFF TGTGCCAGCAGTTACCACGGGGGGGACACTGAAGCTTTCTTT
NA NA 14 TRBJ1-1 TRBV19 CASSSGARSTEAFF TGTGCCAGTAGTTCTGGGGCCCGAAGCACTGAAGCTTTCTTT
NA TRBD2 16 TRBJ2-5 TRBV7-8 CASSLARYSGKETQYF TGTGCCAGCAGCTTAGCCCGTTATAGCGGGAAAGAGACCCAGTACTTC
NA TRBD1 15 TRBJ2-7 TRBV15 CATSRDVGQGYEQYF TGTGCCACCAGCAGAGATGTGGGACAGGGCTACGAGCAGTACTTC
few TRBD1 17 TRBJ1-5 TRBV5-6 CASSLRGTGDWVQPQHF TGTGCCAGCAGCTTAAGAGGGACAGGGGATTGGGTTCAGCCCCAGCATTTT
NA NA 17 TRBJ1-1 TRBV7-9 CASSSIPGGSMNTEAFF TGTGCCAGCAGCTCAATACCGGGGGGCAGCATGAACACTGAAGCTTTCTTT
NA TRBD1 16 TRBJ2-7 TRBV18 CASSPPAGQGMYEQYF TGTGCCAGCTCACCACCGGCGGGACAGGGGATGTACGAGCAGTACTTC
NA NA 13 TRBJ1-2 TRBV5-1 CASRLSDSYGYTF TGCGCCAGCAGACTGTCGGACAGCTATGGCTACACCTTC
once TRBD1 15 TRBJ1-5 TRBV18 CASSPGQGSRQPQHF TGTGCCAGCTCACCAGGACAGGGGAGTCGTCAGCCCCAGCATTTT
NA NA 14 TRBJ1-4 TRBV12-5 CASGLGGAGEKLFF TGTGCTAGTGGTTTAGGAGGGGCCGGTGAAAAACTGTTTTTT
few NA 14 TRBJ1-2 TRBV30 CAWSLFRANYGYTF TGTGCCTGGAGTTTGTTCCGGGCTAACTATGGCTACACCTTC
NA TRBD1 16 TRBJ1-1 TRBV5-1 CASSLVTGSADTEAFF TGCGCCAGCAGCTTGGTGACAGGGTCCGCGGACACTGAAGCTTTCTTT
NA NA 12 TRBJ1-1 TRBV6-5 CASSSPQATAFF TGTGCCAGCAGTTCACCCCAGGCGACGGCTTTCTTT
NA NA 13 TRBJ1-5 TRBV27 CASSPPGNQPQHF TGTGCCAGCAGTCCCCCCGGCAATCAGCCCCAGCATTTT
NA TRBD2 14 TRBJ2-7 TRBV7-2 CASSLLAVSYEQYF TGTGCCAGCAGCTTGCTAGCGGTATCCTACGAGCAGTACTTC